This is a list of T cell receptor beta chains from one sample in a study of blood T cells in healthy people across ages. MiXCR was run by TCRdb on the 5' RACE reads, yielding one entry per CDR3 protein. The table shows under 700,000 distinct CDR3 sequences, with around 24% occurring only once. These same records also appear under a second study, on T cells of mothers and their children.

Sequencing input: blood. The receptor set was obtained from a boy aged 5-17 years in good health. The CDR3 runs from the conserved cysteine through the conserved F or W. The order of the fields is clone size, V gene, D gene, J gene, CDR3 protein, CDR3 DNA. A D gene is named only where the DNA matches it firmly. Size values are once, few and many counts, or a class for expanded clones, and some rows have none.

once	TRBV7-2	TRBD1	TRBJ2-4	CASSLTLRTGIKYF	TGTGCCAGCAGCTTAACCCTCAGGACAGGGATTAAGTACTTC
few	TRBV11-2	TRBD2	TRBJ2-5	CASSSTLSRTSGGAGQTQYF	TGTGCCAGCAGCTCCACGCTTTCCCGGACTAGCGGGGGGGCCGGGCAGACCCAGTACTTC
NA	TRBV4-3	TRBD2	TRBJ2-3	CASSQGASGRRTDTQYF	TGCGCCAGCAGCCAAGGGGCTAGCGGGCGCCGCACAGATACGCAGTATTTT
few	TRBV2	NA	TRBJ2-3	CASTRDFTDTQYF	TGTGCCAGCACCCGGGACTTCACAGATACGCAGTATTTT
few	TRBV18	TRBD1	TRBJ2-7	CASSPWTGSSEQYF	TGTGCCAGCTCACCCTGGACAGGGTCGAGCGAGCAGTACTTC
many	TRBV20-1	NA	TRBJ2-5	CSARLGIQETQYF	TGCAGTGCTAGATTGGGGATACAAGAGACCCAGTACTTC
few	TRBV5-6	TRBD1	TRBJ2-5	CASSLTGTGLETQYF	TGTGCCAGCAGCTTGACCGGGACAGGGCTAGAGACCCAGTACTTC
few	TRBV12-3/TRBV12-4	TRBD2	TRBJ2-7	CASKGTSGSYEQYF	TGTGCCAGCAAAGGGACTAGCGGGAGTTACGAGCAGTACTTC
few	TRBV28	NA	TRBJ1-1	CASGTRPTEAFF	TGTGCCAGCGGAACTCGTCCAACTGAAGCTTTCTTT
NA	TRBV7-2	TRBD2	TRBJ2-3	CASSLKRLAGADTQYF	TGTGCCAGCAGCTTAAAAAGGCTAGCGGGGGCAGATACGCAGTATTTT
few	TRBV7-6	NA	TRBJ2-3	CASRLAQFTDTQYF	TGTGCCAGCAGACTGGCACAGTTCACAGATACGCAGTATTTT
many	TRBV25-1	NA	TRBJ2-5	CASSDERGEETQYF	TGTGCCAGCAGTGATGAAAGGGGGGAAGAGACCCAGTACTTC
NA	TRBV7-2	NA	TRBJ2-3	CASSSLRTDTQYF	TGTGCCAGCAGCTCATTGCGCACAGATACGCAGTATTTT
NA	TRBV2	NA	TRBJ1-5	CANSDTSNQPQHF	TGTGCCAACTCCGACACCAGCAATCAGCCCCAGCATTTT